This T cell receptor (beta chain) was identified in a study of control samples from healthy donors and cancer patients. The data were produced by immunoSEQ multiplex PCR, yet TCRdb's version contains in-frame clones alone and is incomplete. This repertoire shows 25,000 to 30,000 clones, roughly 85% found once; its top ten account for 3% to 5%. The germline V and J ends were trimmed by 5 bases and 6 bases, with 8 bases remaining between them. The CDR3 extends over 12 amino acids. The germline gives CDR1 MNHEY, CDR2 SVGAGI. Sequencing was done on a sample of formalin-fixed, paraffin-embedded tissue. The TCR comes from a female donor with melanoma. The rearrangement uses TRBV6-5 and TRBJ2-1; D remains unclear. The CDR3 is CASSLRVNEQFF. As DNA, the CDR3 is TGTGCCAGCAGTCTTCGGGTCAATGAGCAGTTCTTC.